The 7 T cell receptor beta chains given below trace back to one sample, sequenced in a study of blood T cell repertoires in COVID-19 (dated by TCRdb to the early 2020s). Libraries were made using the immunoSEQ multiplex PCR assay. The immuneACCESS repertoire file appears here via TCRdb, limited to in-frame rearrangements. These files lack a portion of the clones; in checked studies, under half of the deficit traces to unresolved V genes, and the cause of the others is not known. Counted in this sample were a few hundred thousand clones; 86% of them appeared once. Roughly 2.3% of the sample comes from the top ten. The sequencing input was peripheral blood. The receptors come from a man aged 25-45 years who had recovered from COVID-19.

The chain links TRBV5-4 to TRBJ2-5; a possible D gene is TRBD2 (6 bases). The germline gives CDR1 SGHNT, CDR2 YYREEE (reference sequence). Between the trimmed V and J ends, which lost 5 bases and 1 base, there was a span of 12 bases. The CDR3 spans 14 residues. The CDR3 DNA reads as TGTGCCAGCAGACCACCGGGACTCCAAGAGACCCAGTACTTC. Residues: CASRPPGLQETQYF.

The chain uses TRBV25-1 and TRBJ2-6; 9 bases align to TRBD1. Germline assignment: CDR1 MGHDK and CDR2 SYGVNS. This CDR3 is 17 amino acids long. The ends lost 1 base at V and 2 bases at J; junction bases unmatched: 3. CDR3 sequence (DNA): TGTGCCAGCAGTGAATGGACAGGGGAGGCTGGGGCCAACGTCCTGACTTTC. It codes for CASSEWTGEAGANVLTF. The full variable domain, its missing parts supplied by reference TRBV25-1 and TRBJ2-6, is EADIYQTPRYLVIGTGKKITLECSQTMGHDKMYWYQQDPGMELHLIHYSYGVNSTEKGDLSSESTVSRIRTEHFPLTLESARPSHTSQYLCASSEWTGEAGANVLTFGAGSRLTVL.

V and J are TRBV7-8 and TRBJ1-2; a weak D match, TRBD1 (5 bases). The CDR3 is 13 residues long. Deletions cut 1 base from V and 3 bases from J, with 6 bases between. Per the germline V gene, CDR1 is SGHVS and CDR2 is FQNEAQ. The DNA for the CDR3 is TGTGCCAGCAGCTTAGGGACATACTATGGCTACACCTTC. This translates into CASSLGTYYGYTF.

Details on this clone: Other DNA sequences in this sample translate to the same CDR3. The chain carries TRBV6-5 and TRBJ2-3, with 8 positions matching TRBD2. Trimming cost V 3 bases and J 1 base; bases outside gene matches: 0. The CDR3 spans 14 residues. From germline, CDR1 is MNHEY and CDR2 SVGAGI. The CDR3 reads CASSYSGGTDTQYF. As DNA, the CDR3 is TGTGCCAGCAGTTATAGCGGGGGCACAGATACGCAGTATTTT.

The chain recombines TRBV27 with TRBJ2-7; 9 nucleotides align to TRBD1. Germline lookup yields CDR1 MNHEY and CDR2 SMNVEV (reference sequence). V shed 3 bases, J shed 4 bases, and the junction held 4 bases outside the gene matches. This CDR3 spans 14 amino acids. This chain's CDR3 is CASSFDRGAYEQYF. CDR3 DNA sequence: TGTGCCAGCAGTTTTGACAGGGGGGCTTACGAGCAGTACTTC.

V is TRBV4-1 and J is TRBJ2-3; unclear D gene. Looked up from germline, CDR1 is MGHRA and CDR2 is YSYEKL. V lost 7 bases and J 6 bases, leaving 8 bases between the germline ends. The CDR3 length is 11 residues. CDR3 nucleotides: TGCGCCAGCACCTCCGGGGATACGCAGTATTTT. Translated: CASTSGDTQYF.

This clone was counted a single time. The chain couples TRBV4-3 to TRBJ2-3, with D possibly TRBD2 on 5 matching bases. The V end lost 8 bases, the J end lost 0 bases, and 15 bases lay between the germline ends. CDR1 LGHNA and CDR2 YSLEER come from the germline V gene. The CDR3 length is 15 residues. CDR3: CASGYRETSTDTQYF. The DNA of the CDR3 is TGCGCCAGCGGCTACCGGGAAACTAGCACAGATACGCAGTATTTT.